A single sample is the source of the 26 T cell receptor beta chains below, sequenced in a study of human T cells and chemical hapten exposure. Time point described: patch test 1, 2 weeks after DPC sensitization. Documented treatment: therapeutic diphenylcyclopropenone sensitization with weekly scalp DPC. TCRdb recomputed calls from the RACE reads with MiXCR, one row per CDR3 protein. The data show some 77,000 distinct CDR3 sequences, with around 10% seen just once and under 1.5% held by the top ten. This sample comprised whole blood, obtained in connection with sensitization to the hapten diphenylcyclopropenone (DPC). These receptors came from a woman aged 45 to 65 with alopecia areata. Some clones in this sample may be carry-over from other donors' samples.

This clonotype came up many times. This rearrangement joins TRBV12-3 or TRBV12-4 to TRBJ1-4; tentatively, D is TRBD1 (5 bases). V lost 6 bases, J lost 8 bases, and 16 bases lay in between. This CDR3 is 14 amino acids long. CDR3: CASSRGLGDEKLFF. Here the CDR3 DNA reads TGTGCCAGCAGCCGGGGACTTGGGGACGAAAAACTGTTTTTT.

This clonotype came up a few times. CDR3 sequence (DNA): TGTGCCAGCAGCTTAGCGAGGCAAAACACTGAAGCTTTCTTT. Its translation: CASSLARQNTEAFF. This chain joins TRBV7-2 and TRBJ1-1; no firm D call. The CDR3 spans 14 residues. The germline V gene encodes CDR1 SGHTA and CDR2 FQGNSA. V lost 0 bases and J 2 bases, leaving 7 bases between the germline ends.

In this sample, this clonotype turned up a few times. The chain combines TRBV7-8 with TRBJ2-2; 7 nucleotides agree with TRBD2. V was pared by 3 bases and J by 1 base, with 8 bases of the junction left unmatched. Germline V CDR1 and CDR2: SGHVS, FQNEAQ. The CDR3 spans 17 residues. This CDR3 is CASSLIASGLNTGELFF. In DNA, the CDR3 is TGTGCCAGCAGCTTGATCGCTAGCGGACTGAACACCGGGGAGCTGTTTTTT.

The chain recombines TRBV20-1 with TRBJ2-1; D call uncertain. Germline-derived CDR1 and CDR2 are DFQATT and SNEGSKA (reference sequence). V was trimmed by 2 bases and J by 1 base, leaving 12 bases between them. The CDR3 spans 15 residues. The CDR3 region is CSARLSTGSYNEQFF. CDR3 nucleotide sequence: TGCAGTGCTAGACTTTCGACTGGATCCTACAATGAGCAGTTCTTC.

The CDR3 spells CASSLRSSGHPSYYEQYF. As DNA, the CDR3 is TGTGCCAGCAGCTTACGATCTAGCGGGCATCCGTCTTACTACGAGCAGTACTTC. This chain joins TRBV7-8 and TRBJ2-7; the match to TRBD2 covers 8 bases. The CDR3 runs to 18 residues. Germline CDR1 reads SGHVS; CDR2 reads FQNEAQ. V gave up 2 bases and J gave up 3 bases; unmatched junction bases: 15.

This clonotype was counted only a few times. The chain uses TRBV7-9 and TRBJ2-1; D is undetermined. In germline, CDR1 is SEHNR, CDR2 FQNEAQ (reference sequence). Trimming took 5 bases from V and 0 from J, leaving 14 bases between them. CDR3 length equals 16 residues. The chain's CDR3 is CASSPHMTSSYNEQFF. The CDR3 DNA reads TGTGCCAGCAGCCCCCATATGACGAGCTCCTACAATGAGCAGTTCTTC.

This clonotype has a count of ten or more. V and J are TRBV29-1 and TRBJ2-1; TRBD2 is a possible D gene (5 bases). Germline CDR1 and CDR2: SQVTM and ANQGSEA. Trimming left V 4 bases short and J 11 bases short, with 9 bases between. The CDR3 extends over 10 amino acids. The CDR3 DNA reads TGCAGCGTTGTACCGGGAAAGCAGTTCTTC. Amino acids: CSVVPGKQFF.

This clonotype was seen many times. The chain has TRBV11-2 and TRBJ2-7, with D unclear. The germline gives CDR1 SGHAT, CDR2 FQNNGV. The V end lost 5 bases, the J end lost 2 bases, and 16 bases lay between the germline ends. This CDR3 contains 15 residues. CDR3 region: CASSPAELRTYEQYF. The CDR3 DNA follows: TGTGCCAGCAGCCCCGCCGAACTCCGAACCTACGAGCAGTACTTC.

This clonotype was recorded at least ten times. The chain uses TRBV28 and TRBJ2-6, with 15 bases fitting TRBD2. The CDR3 loop spans 18 amino acids. The V segment lost 6 bases and the J segment 2 bases; nucleotides outside the gene matches: 5. Germline V lookup: CDR1 MDHEN, CDR2 SYDVKM. The CDR3 sequence: CASRRTSGRGAGANVLTF. CDR3 bases: TGTGCCAGCAGGCGGACTAGCGGGAGGGGTGCTGGGGCCAACGTCCTGACTTTC.

The rearrangement uses TRBV21-1 and TRBJ1-4; the table names TRBD1, a call not compared with the DNA. TRBV21-1 is shown as a pseudogene. The CDR3 loop spans 19 amino acids. Here the CDR3 DNA reads TGTGCCAGCAGCAAAGACGCCCATTCCCCCCCTTGCATATGTGAAAAACTGTTTTTT. Its protein product is CASSKDAHSPPCICEKLFF.

The rearrangement links TRBV12-3 or TRBV12-4 to TRBJ1-1; 7 positions match TRBD1. The trim removed 2 bases at V and 0 bases at J, leaving 6 bases unmatched. This CDR3 spans 16 amino acids. CDR3 bases: TGTGCCAGCAGTTTAAGGGGAGGGGGCCTGAACACTGAAGCTTTCTTT. This sequence encodes CASSLRGGGLNTEAFF.

This clonotype was found a few times. The chain recombines TRBV11-2 with TRBJ1-6; possibly TRBD1 for D (6 bases). The CDR3 spans 15 residues. Germline CDR1 is SGHAT and CDR2 is FQNNGV. Trimming shortened V by 3 bases and J by 10 bases, and 16 bases separated the two germline ends. The CDR3 region has the DNA TGTGCCAGCAGCTTCCCCAGGGGACGCGAATCACCCCTCCACTTT. It is translated as CASSFPRGRESPLHF.

CDR3 coding DNA: TGCAGTGCTAGAGATGTCTCCCCCAGCGAGCAGTACTTC. This codes for CSARDVSPSEQYF. The V and J genes are TRBV20-1 and TRBJ2-7; D gene uncertain. The CDR3 covers 13 residues. With 0 bases removed from V and 6 bases from J, the gap between germline ends came to 12 bases. CDR1 DFQATT and CDR2 SNEGSKA come from the germline V gene (reference sequence).

In its sample, this clonotype was seen a few times. The rearrangement joins TRBV11-1 to TRBJ1-1; no firm D call. CDR1 and CDR2 from the germline V gene are SGHAT and FQDESV (reference sequence). The V end lost 5 bases, the J end lost 3 bases, and 10 bases lay between the germline ends. The CDR3 loop spans 13 amino acids. CDR3 protein: CASSNTWDTEAFF. The CDR3 DNA reads as TGTGCCAGCAGCAATACATGGGACACTGAAGCTTTCTTT.

This clonotype was observed a handful of times. The genes are TRBV3-1 and TRBJ2-3; TRBD1 matches at 7 bases. The V and J ends lost 2 bases and 3 bases, in that order; junction bases with no gene match: 2. CDR1 is LGHDT, CDR2 YNNKEL, per germline (reference sequence). The CDR3 spans 14 residues. Written as DNA, the CDR3 is TGTGCCAGCAGCCAATTGACAGGGACAGATACGCAGTATTTT. Protein product: CASSQLTGTDTQYF.

This clonotype was detected only a few times. The gene calls are TRBV7-9 and TRBJ2-7; D unresolved. V was shortened by 4 bases and J by 0 bases, with 10 bases between the two germline ends. CDR1 is SEHNR, CDR2 FQNEAQ, per germline (reference sequence). There are 14 residues in the CDR3. The CDR3 DNA follows: TGTGCCAGCAGCTCCGGCCTGAACTCCTACGAGCAGTACTTC. Amino acids: CASSSGLNSYEQYF.

This chain joins TRBV2 and TRBJ1-1; D is ambiguous. The CDR3 totals 12 residues. Per the germline V gene, CDR1 is SNHLY and CDR2 is FYNNEI. V was clipped by 10 bases and J by 1 base, with 10 bases between them. In DNA form, the CDR3 reads TGTGCCACCACTAACTGGAACACTGAAGCTTTCTTT. Protein sequence: CATTNWNTEAFF.

The chain carries TRBV28 and TRBJ2-4; D may be TRBD2 (5 bases). The CDR3 covers 15 residues. CDR1 and CDR2 (germline): MDHEN, SYDVKM. Here the CDR3 DNA reads TGTGTCAACAGTCTTGGAGGTTCAGGCAAAAACATTCAGTACTTC. This sequence encodes CVNSLGGSGKNIQYF.

This clonotype was counted ten times or more. One junction end disagrees with the germline gene, perhaps due to a read error. This chain uses TRBV7-7 with TRBJ2-5, with TRBD1 as a possible D gene (6 bases). CDR1 and CDR2 from the germline V gene are SSHAT and FNYEAQ (reference sequence). The CDR3 spans 15 residues. CDR3 coding DNA: TGTGCTAGCAGCGCCCACAGGGTCGCCAGGGAGACCCAGTACTTC. Encoded protein: CASSAHRVARETQYF.

This chain uses TRBV5-1 with TRBJ2-3; D possibly corresponds to TRBD1 (6 bases). The CDR3 consists of 15 residues. Deletions cut 5 bases from V and 0 bases from J, with 13 bases between. Germline V gene data show CDR1 as SGHRS and CDR2 as YFSETQ. CDR3 coding DNA: TGCGCCAGCAGTTCCGCAGGGGCTAGCACAGATACGCAGTATTTT. Translation: CASSSAGASTDTQYF.

This chain connects TRBV11-3 to TRBJ2-5; unclear D gene. The CDR3 has 13 residues. The V end lost 0 bases, the J end lost 7 bases, and 9 bases lay between the germline ends. The germline gives CDR1 SGHNT, CDR2 YENEEA. The DNA for the CDR3 is TGTGCCAGCAGCTTAGAGCGGTCGGGGACCCAGTACTTC. Protein product: CASSLERSGTQYF.

J is TRBJ2-1 and V is TRBV7-2; no clear D. The CDR3 runs to 12 residues. V was trimmed by 5 bases and J by 12 bases, leaving 14 bases between them. The germline gives CDR1 SGHTA, CDR2 FQGNSA. CDR3 loop: CASSLLSHGQFF. The CDR3 DNA is TGTGCCAGCAGCCTCTTATCCCACGGGCAGTTCTTC.

This clonotype appeared many times. The rearrangement links TRBV7-2 to TRBJ2-1, with a possible D match to TRBD1 (6 bases). The CDR3 loop spans 14 amino acids. The V gene lost 4 bases and the J gene lost 4 bases, with 11 bases spanning the gap. Germline CDR1 reads SGHTA; CDR2 reads FQGNSA. The CDR3 loop is CASSSGVRYNEQFF. In nucleotides, the CDR3 is TGTGCCAGCAGCTCAGGGGTCCGATACAATGAGCAGTTCTTC.

This clonotype showed up many times. The rearrangement uses TRBV11-3 and TRBJ2-1, with TRBD1 as a possible D gene (6 bases). The ends were cut back, 6 bases at V and 6 bases at J, with 12 bases in the middle. CDR1 SGHNT and CDR2 YENEEA come from the germline V gene. The CDR3 has 13 residues. The CDR3 DNA follows: TGTGCCAGCAGAGCAGGGGAAGGCAATGAGCAGTTCTTC. It encodes CASRAGEGNEQFF.

V gene TRBV12-3 or TRBV12-4 combines with J gene TRBJ2-7; weak D call: TRBD2 (6 bases). This CDR3 is 15 amino acids long. The V end lost 4 bases, the J end lost 3 bases, and 16 bases lay between the germline ends. In nucleotides, the CDR3 is TGTGCCAGCAGTTGGGGGGTTACTAGCAGCTACGAGCAGTACTTC. The encoded protein is CASSWGVTSSYEQYF.

This clonotype was seen repeatedly, ten times or more. The chain uses TRBV5-5 and TRBJ1-4; 7 nucleotides agree with TRBD1. The CDR3 sequence is 14 residues long. The J segment lost 8 bases and the V segment lost 0 bases, leaving 4 bases of the junction unmatched. CDR1 SGHKS and CDR2 YYEKEE come from the germline V gene (reference sequence). For the CDR3, the DNA is TGTGCCAGCAGCTTGGGGACAGGAGGGGAAAAACTGTTTTTT. This sequence encodes CASSLGTGGEKLFF.